The 31 T cell receptor beta chains presented below share a single source sample, sequenced in a study of T cell repertoires in cytomegalovirus infection. No cognate antigen is known for these TCRs. TCRdb passed the reads through MiXCR, listing each CDR3 protein once. The table records some 560,000 distinct CDR3 sequences, just under 40% of them present only once. Material: cultured PBMCs, obtained from culture after CMV antigen stimulation. Source of these receptors: a human donor in good health (CMV status not recorded). Some clones in this sample may be carry-over from other donors' samples.

V usage is TRBV19 and J usage is TRBJ2-7, with D possibly matching TRBD1 (6 bases). Trimming removed 7 bases at V and 6 bases at J, with 19 bases between. The CDR3 consists of 14 residues. CDR1 is LNHDA and CDR2 is SQIVND in the germline V gene (reference sequence). The CDR3 coding sequence is TGTGCCAGTACCACGGACAGAATAAGCTCCGAGCAGTACTTC. Amino acid sequence: CASTTDRISSEQYF.

This clonotype has more than one count but fewer than ten. The chain carries TRBV12-3 or TRBV12-4 and TRBJ1-1; a weak D match, TRBD1 (6 bases). The length of the CDR3 is 14 residues. Trimming left V 5 bases short and J 4 bases short, with 14 bases between. Here the CDR3 DNA reads TGTGCCAGCAGTCCCCCGTGGGGGCGCACTGAAGCTTTCTTT. Translated, it gives CASSPPWGRTEAFF.

The chain links TRBV7-6 to TRBJ1-4; TRBD1 is a possible D gene (6 bases). Germline V gene data show CDR1 as SGHVS and CDR2 as FNYEAQ. This CDR3 contains 16 residues. V dropped 5 bases and J dropped 3 bases, with 16 bases sitting between them. DNA for the CDR3: TGTGCCAGCAGCCGGTGGGGGGGCCGAGCTAATGAAAAACTGTTTTTT. This sequence encodes CASSRWGGRANEKLFF. The whole variable domain, filled in from reference TRBV7-6 and TRBJ1-4, reads GAGVSQSPRYKVTKRGQDVALRCDPISGHVSLYWYRQALGQGPEFLTYFNYEAQQDKSGLPNDRFSAERPEGSISTLTIQRTEQRDSAMYRCASSRWGGRANEKLFFGSGTQLSVL.

The genes are TRBV2 and TRBJ2-7; TRBD1 matches at 11 bases. The CDR3 runs to 14 residues. V dropped 3 bases and J dropped 6; count of bases not matched to a gene: 4. Germline CDR1 SNHLY, CDR2 FYNNEI. CDR3 loop: CASSEGQGDVEQYF. The CDR3 DNA reads TGTGCCAGCAGTGAGGGACAGGGGGACGTCGAGCAGTACTTC.

The rearrangement links TRBV28 to TRBJ2-1; 7 nucleotides match TRBD2. V shed 6 bases and J 1 base; nucleotides not matched to a gene: 9. Per germline, CDR1 MDHEN and CDR2 SYDVKM. The CDR3 runs 16 residues. The CDR3 reads CASSPLWGGSYNEQFF. CDR3 sequence (DNA): TGTGCCAGCAGCCCCCTTTGGGGGGGATCCTACAATGAGCAGTTCTTC.

The genes are TRBV7-2 and TRBJ1-2, with unresolved D. From germline, CDR1 is SGHTA and CDR2 FQGNSA. The CDR3 consists of 14 residues. V dropped 1 base and J dropped 6 bases, with 12 bases sitting between them. The CDR3 DNA is TGTGCCAGCAGCTTAGGGTCACTTCGAAATGGCTACACCTTC. Amino acids: CASSLGSLRNGYTF.

The chain uses TRBV12-3 or TRBV12-4 and TRBJ2-7, with no clear D. The CDR3 loop spans 15 amino acids. Trimming took off 4 bases at V and 0 bases at J, with 13 bases between the two ends. Here the CDR3 DNA reads TGTGCCAGCAGTTACCGCGGAGACAACTCCTACGAGCAGTACTTC. Protein sequence: CASSYRGDNSYEQYF.

Many counts were recorded for this clonotype. This chain links TRBV12-3 or TRBV12-4 with TRBJ2-2; possibly TRBD2 for D (6 bases). Deletions cut 5 bases from V and 3 bases from J, with 19 bases between. The CDR3 spans 17 residues. The CDR3 DNA follows: TGTGCCAGCAGTGATAGAGGGGAGGACACCTACACCGGGGAGCTGTTTTTT. Translated: CASSDRGEDTYTGELFF.

This clonotype has more than one count but fewer than ten. The chain has TRBV6-5 and TRBJ2-7, with D tentatively TRBD1 or TRBD2 (6 bases each). The CDR3 length is 15 residues. From germline, CDR1 is MNHEY and CDR2 SVGAGI. The V end lost 4 bases, the J end lost 1 base, and 14 bases lay between the germline ends. The CDR3 spells CASSSYRGASYEQYF. The CDR3 DNA sequence: TGTGCCAGCAGTTCTTATAGGGGGGCGTCCTACGAGCAGTACTTC.

V gene TRBV6-1 combines with J gene TRBJ2-1, with D hard to call. The V end was cut by 6 bases, the J end by 8 bases, with 17 bases between. CDR1 is MNHNS and CDR2 is SASEGT in the germline V gene. This CDR3 comprises 14 residues. The chain's CDR3 is CASSRDTTSHEQFF. The CDR3, as DNA: TGTGCCAGCAGCAGAGATACCACCTCCCATGAGCAGTTCTTC.

The genes are TRBV6-8 and TRBJ1-1; maybe TRBD1 (6 bases). V lost 7 bases to trimming and J lost 5 bases, with 14 bases between them. Germline V lookup: CDR1 MNHGY, CDR2 SAAAGT. The CDR3 runs to 13 residues. CDR3 DNA sequence: TGTGCCAGCACACGGACAGTTATGACTGAAGCTTTCTTT. Its protein product is CASTRTVMTEAFF.

To note about this clonotype: The germline gene is not matched at one end of the junction; a read error may be the cause. The chain has TRBV29-1 and TRBJ1-5; the D is unclear. This CDR3 contains 13 residues. Germline V CDR1 and CDR2: SQVTM, ANQGSEA. The CDR3 DNA sequence: TGCAGCGTGGAAGACATCAGCAATCAGCCCCAGCATTTT. Translated, it gives CSVEDISNQPQHF. The variable domain in full, with the rest retrieved from reference TRBV29-1 and TRBJ1-5, is SAVISQKPSRDICQRGTSLTIQCQVDSQVTMMFWYRQQPGQSLTLIATANQGSEATYESGFVIDKFPISRPNLTFSTLTVSNMSPEDSSIYLCSVEDISNQPQHFGDGTRLSIL.

This clonotype was recorded many times. The chain joins TRBV7-2 to TRBJ1-1, with 7 positions matching TRBD1. There are 15 residues in the CDR3. J lost 2 bases, V lost 4 bases, and 7 bases had no gene match. The V gene's germline CDR1 is SGHTA and CDR2 FQGNSA. The CDR3 DNA reads TGTGCCAGCAGCTACCCGGGGACAGTAAACACTGAAGCTTTCTTT. Amino acids: CASSYPGTVNTEAFF.

This clonotype was counted only a few times. The V gene is TRBV28, the J gene TRBJ2-1; perhaps TRBD1 as D (5 bases). The V gene's germline CDR1 is MDHEN and CDR2 SYDVKM. With 2 bases removed from V and 7 bases from J, the gap between germline ends came to 15 bases. The CDR3 contains 15 residues. The CDR3 nucleotides are TGTGCCAGCAGTTTAGAAGGGGCAGGGTGGAATGAGCAGTTCTTC. Translating gives CASSLEGAGWNEQFF.

This clonotype was detected a few times. The rearrangement uses TRBV10-2 and TRBJ2-1, with D perhaps TRBD2 (6 bases). V gave up 2 bases and J gave up 1 base, with 9 bases separating them. In germline, CDR1 is WSHSY, CDR2 SAAADI. The CDR3 consists of 15 residues. CDR3 sequence (DNA): TGCGCCAGCAGTGAGAGGCGGGGATCCTACAATGAGCAGTTCTTC. Its translation is CASSERRGSYNEQFF.

This chain's CDR3 is CASRDVAGETQYF. CDR3 nucleotide sequence: TGTGCCAGCCGGGATGTCGCGGGGGAGACCCAGTACTTC. The gene calls are TRBV6-1 and TRBJ2-5; the D gene is possibly TRBD2 (6 bases). The CDR3 totals 13 residues. Deletions cut 8 bases from V and 5 bases from J, with 15 bases between. Germline V gives CDR1 MNHNS, CDR2 SASEGT.

This clonotype was counted ten times or more. J is TRBJ2-1 and V is TRBV7-2; no clear D gene. Trimming removed 6 bases at V and 6 bases at J, with 12 bases between. Germline lookup yields CDR1 SGHTA and CDR2 FQGNSA. The CDR3 sequence is 13 residues long. CDR3 in amino acids: CASRADPSNEQFF. CDR3 DNA sequence: TGTGCCAGCAGAGCTGACCCGAGCAATGAGCAGTTCTTC.

The gene calls are TRBV14 and TRBJ1-4, with D unclear. There are 15 residues in the CDR3. V lost 1 base and J 7 bases, leaving 13 bases between the germline ends. Germline V gene lookup returns CDR1 SGHDN and CDR2 FVKESK. The CDR3, as DNA: TGTGCCAGCAGCCAAGCCTGGAGACGCGGTGAAAAACTGTTTTTT. Translation: CASSQAWRRGEKLFF.

The chain links TRBV6-2 or TRBV6-3 to TRBJ2-6; 10 bases align to TRBD1. The V gene's germline CDR1 is MNHEY and CDR2 SVGEGT. This CDR3 spans 18 amino acids. V shed 2 bases, J shed 4 bases, and the junction held 8 bases outside the gene matches. CDR3 region: CASSYRTGGTGGANVLTF. In DNA form, the CDR3 reads TGTGCCAGCAGTTACCGGACAGGGGGGACGGGCGGGGCCAACGTCCTGACTTTC.

The chain links TRBV27 to TRBJ1-2, with D hard to call. This CDR3 is built from 15 residues. Germline values: CDR1 MNHEY, CDR2 SMNVEV (reference sequence). Deletions cut 5 bases from V and 0 bases from J, with 13 bases between. The CDR3 DNA reads as TGTGCCAGCAGTAACGGACTGGGCCCTAACTATGGCTACACCTTC. Translated, it gives CASSNGLGPNYGYTF.

This clonotype was seen at least ten times. The chain carries TRBV7-2 and TRBJ2-1, with a weak D call TRBD2 (6 bases). The CDR3 consists of 15 residues. Germline CDR1 SGHTA, CDR2 FQGNSA. V shed 5 bases and J shed 4 bases, with 15 bases lying between them. CDR3 sequence: CASSPASAPYNEQFF. CDR3 DNA sequence: TGTGCCAGCAGCCCCGCTAGCGCGCCTTACAATGAGCAGTTCTTC.

V usage is TRBV5-1 and J usage is TRBJ2-1; 9 nucleotides agree with TRBD2. The CDR3 sequence is 17 residues long. The V and J ends lost 2 bases and 4 bases, in that order; junction bases with no gene match: 10. Per germline, CDR1 SGHRS and CDR2 YFSETQ. The CDR3 DNA is TGCGCCAGCAGCTTAGGGCTGCTAGCGGGACAATACAATGAGCAGTTCTTC. It encodes CASSLGLLAGQYNEQFF.

The rearrangement links TRBV4-3 to TRBJ2-2, with D uncertain. Deletions cut 0 bases from V and 6 bases from J, with 8 bases between. Germline loops: CDR1 LGHNA, CDR2 YSLEER. The CDR3 contains 14 residues. The CDR3 bases are TGCGCCAGCAGCCAAGAGCTAGGGCCCGGGGAGCTGTTTTTT. Translation gives CASSQELGPGELFF.

The chain couples TRBV28 to TRBJ1-2; D is perhaps TRBD1 (5 bases). The V gene lost 6 bases and the J gene lost 1 base, with 24 bases spanning the gap. Germline CDR1 and CDR2: MDHEN and SYDVKM. This CDR3 is built from 18 residues. In DNA form, the CDR3 reads TGTGCCAGCAGCCGCACCCATGGGGACCCAAGGGTTAACTATGGCTACACCTTC. This encodes CASSRTHGDPRVNYGYTF.

V and J are TRBV11-2 and TRBJ2-7, with a tentative D call TRBD2 (7 bases). Germline-derived CDR1 and CDR2 are SGHAT and FQNNGV. Trimming took off 6 bases at V and 4 bases at J, with 19 bases between the two ends. CDR3 length equals 15 residues. The CDR3 loop reads CASRGSSGGQYEQYF. The CDR3 nucleotides read TGTGCCAGCAGGGGTAGCTCGGGGGGCCAATACGAGCAGTACTTC.

This clonotype was observed many times. The chain links TRBV7-2 to TRBJ1-1, with TRBD1 identical over 11 bases. Per germline, CDR1 SGHTA and CDR2 FQGNSA. The CDR3 is 14 residues long. Trimming removed 4 bases from V and 5 bases from J; junction bases left unmatched: 3. The CDR3 is CASSWTGGRTEAFF. The CDR3, as DNA: TGTGCCAGCAGCTGGACAGGGGGCAGAACTGAAGCTTTCTTT. Supplemented by reference TRBV7-2 and TRBJ1-1, the full variable domain reads GAGVSQSPSNKVTEKGKDVELRCDPISGHTALYWYRQSLGQGLEFLIYFQGNSAPDKSGLPSDRFSAERTGGSVSTLTIQRTQQEDSAVYLCASSWTGGRTEAFFGQGTRLTVV.

The chain links TRBV2 to TRBJ1-2, with D possibly matching TRBD1 (6 bases). Trimming removed 3 bases at V and 8 bases at J, with 19 bases between. Germline values: CDR1 SNHLY, CDR2 FYNNEI. The CDR3 is 15 residues long. In DNA, the CDR3 is TGTGCCAGCAGTGAGGTCAGGGGAGTGATTCACGGCTACACCTTC. It encodes CASSEVRGVIHGYTF.

In this sample, this clonotype turned up a few times. This chain joins TRBV7-2 and TRBJ2-5, with 8 bases that match TRBD2. V shed 5 bases, J shed 3 bases, and the junction held 2 bases outside the gene matches. From germline, CDR1 is SGHTA and CDR2 FQGNSA. The CDR3 extends over 13 amino acids. CDR3 in amino acids: CASSPAGEETQYF. The CDR3 DNA is TGTGCCAGCAGCCCAGCGGGAGAAGAGACCCAGTACTTC.

V gene TRBV12-3 or TRBV12-4 combines with J gene TRBJ2-3, with TRBD2 matching 7 bases. This CDR3 is built from 14 residues. V gave up 6 bases and J gave up 7 bases; unmatched junction bases: 10. Here the CDR3 reads CASSRGLEKYTQYF. CDR3 DNA: TGTGCCAGCAGCCGAGGACTAGAAAAATATACGCAGTATTTT.

This chain connects TRBV18 to TRBJ2-6; TRBD1 matches 10 bases. CDR3 length: 17 amino acids. Germline CDR1 reads KGHSH; CDR2 reads LQKENI. The trim removed 6 bases at V and 1 base at J, leaving 6 bases unmatched. For the CDR3, the DNA is TGTGCCAGCTCCCCAAGACAGGGGGCATCTGGGGCCAACGTCCTGACTTTC. It specifies CASSPRQGASGANVLTF.

This clonotype was observed a handful of times. V and J are TRBV7-2 and TRBJ2-7, with D perhaps matching TRBD1 (6 bases). This CDR3 has 13 residues. Germline CDR1 and CDR2: SGHTA and FQGNSA. V gave up 2 bases and J gave up 5 bases, with 10 bases separating them. The CDR3 spells CASSLKGVDEQYF. The CDR3 nucleotides are TGTGCCAGCAGCTTAAAGGGGGTCGACGAGCAGTACTTC.